A single sample is the source of the 7 T cell receptor beta chains below, sequenced in a study of blood T cells in healthy people across ages. A second about 7 to 11 cycle PCR used barcoded and J-beta primers. TCRdb independently ran MiXCR on the 5' RACE reads; one entry per CDR3 protein. The sample lists roughly 1.7 million distinct CDR3 sequences; about 35% were seen once. The material sequenced was blood. All receptors come from a woman aged 25 to 39 in good health.

This clonotype came up many times. The chain recombines TRBV7-8 with TRBJ2-7; TRBD2 matches 10 bases. The CDR3 is made up of 17 amino acids. Germline trimming cut 7 bases from V and 2 bases from J; bases unmatched to any gene: 14. The germline CDR1 and CDR2 sequences are SGHVS and FQNEAQ. The CDR3 nucleotides are TGTGCCAGCACGGCTGCGCTAGCGGGAGATTCCCCCTACGAGCAGTACTTC. Translated, it gives CASTAALAGDSPYEQYF. Combining the CDR3 with reference TRBV7-8 and TRBJ2-7 gives the whole variable domain GAGVSQSPRYKVAKRGQDVALRCDPISGHVSLFWYQQALGQGPEFLTYFQNEAQLDKSGLPSDRFFAERPEGSVSTLKIQRTQQEDSAVYLCASTAALAGDSPYEQYFGPGTRLTVT.

The rearrangement links TRBV20-1 to TRBJ2-3, with TRBD2 identical over 11 bases. This CDR3 has 14 residues. V dropped 5 bases and J dropped 6; count of bases not matched to a gene: 7. The germline gives CDR1 DFQATT, CDR2 SNEGSKA (reference sequence). CDR3 DNA sequence: TGCAGTGCTTATAGCGGGGGGGCGAGGGATACGCAGTATTTT. Translating it yields CSAYSGGARDTQYF.

A remark on this clonotype: A junction end diverges from the germline sequence, so it may reflect a read error. This chain uses TRBV15 with TRBJ2-1; 9 bases align to TRBD2. The CDR3 spans 16 residues. CDR1 is LNHNV, CDR2 YYDKDF, per germline (reference sequence). CDR3: CATSRDRRGGVDEQVF. CDR3 in DNA: TGTGCCACCAGCAGAGATAGGCGGGGGGGCGTCGATGAGCAGGTCTTC.

In its sample, this clonotype was seen many times. The chain links TRBV12-5 to TRBJ2-7; D is possibly TRBD1 (5 bases). V lost 3 bases to trimming and J lost 3 bases, with 9 bases between them. This CDR3 region has 13 residues. CDR1 is LGHNT and CDR2 is FRNRAP in the germline V gene. CDR3 sequence reads: CASGFDRGYEQYF. For the CDR3, the DNA is TGTGCTAGTGGTTTTGATAGGGGCTACGAGCAGTACTTC.

This chain connects TRBV20-1 to TRBJ2-3; 8 nucleotides line up with TRBD1. CDR1 and CDR2 from the germline V gene are DFQATT and SNEGSKA (reference sequence). The CDR3 covers 15 residues. The junction had 13 bases not matched to a gene; V was cut back by 5 bases and J by 6 bases. CDR3 residues: CSAQRAGGSRDTQYF. The DNA of the CDR3 is TGCAGTGCTCAAAGGGCAGGGGGCAGTAGGGATACGCAGTATTTT.

This rearrangement joins TRBV12-3 or TRBV12-4 to TRBJ2-1; D remains unclear. This CDR3 region has 14 residues. V lost 2 bases, J lost 4 bases, and 9 bases lay in between. DNA of the CDR3: TGTGCCAGCAGTTTACGCCCCGGGTACAATGAGCAGTTCTTC. Translated: CASSLRPGYNEQFF.

Only one count was recorded for this clonotype. The chain carries TRBV28 and TRBJ2-5; 9 bases are a match to TRBD2. The CDR3 consists of 16 residues. Germline lookup yields CDR1 MDHEN and CDR2 SYDVKM. V shed 5 bases and J 7 bases; nucleotides not matched to a gene: 14. CDR3 sequence (DNA): TGTGCCAGCAGTGGGCCGTCGCGGGAGGGCCGTGGGACCCAGTACTTC. Translation: CASSGPSREGRGTQYF.